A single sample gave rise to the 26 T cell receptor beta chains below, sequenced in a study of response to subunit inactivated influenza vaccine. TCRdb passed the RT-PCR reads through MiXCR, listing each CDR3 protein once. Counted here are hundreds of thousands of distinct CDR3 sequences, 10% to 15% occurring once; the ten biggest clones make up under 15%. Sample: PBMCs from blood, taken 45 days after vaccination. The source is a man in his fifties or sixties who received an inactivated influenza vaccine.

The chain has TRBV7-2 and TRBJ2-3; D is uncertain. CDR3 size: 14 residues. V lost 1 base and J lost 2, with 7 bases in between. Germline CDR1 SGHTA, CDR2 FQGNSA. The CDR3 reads CASSLDRYTDTQYF. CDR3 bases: TGTGCCAGCAGCTTAGACAGATACACAGATACGCAGTATTTT.

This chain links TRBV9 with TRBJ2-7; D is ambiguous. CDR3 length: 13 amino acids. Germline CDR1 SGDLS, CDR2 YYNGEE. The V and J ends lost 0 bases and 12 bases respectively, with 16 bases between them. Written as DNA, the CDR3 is TGTGCCAGCAGCGTAGAAGGACGTAACAAACTGTACTTC. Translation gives CASSVEGRNKLYF. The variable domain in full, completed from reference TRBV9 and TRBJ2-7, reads DSGVTQTPKHLITATGQRVTLRCSPRSGDLSVYWYQQSLDQGLQFLIQYYNGEERAKGNILERFSAQQFPDLHSELNLSSLELGDSALYFCASSVEGRNKLYFGPGTRLTVT.

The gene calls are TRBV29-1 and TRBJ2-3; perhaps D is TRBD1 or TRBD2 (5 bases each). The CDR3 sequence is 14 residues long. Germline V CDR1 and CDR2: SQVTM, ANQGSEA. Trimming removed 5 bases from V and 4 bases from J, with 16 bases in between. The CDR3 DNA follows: TGCAGCGTTCGGGGACCACCGAGGCCAGATACGCAGTATTTT. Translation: CSVRGPPRPDTQYF.

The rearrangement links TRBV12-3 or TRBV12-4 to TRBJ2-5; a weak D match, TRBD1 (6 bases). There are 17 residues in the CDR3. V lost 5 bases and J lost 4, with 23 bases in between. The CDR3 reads CASSDYSGTLNLETQYF. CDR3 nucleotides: TGTGCCAGCAGTGACTACTCCGGGACACTTAATCTAGAGACCCAGTACTTC.

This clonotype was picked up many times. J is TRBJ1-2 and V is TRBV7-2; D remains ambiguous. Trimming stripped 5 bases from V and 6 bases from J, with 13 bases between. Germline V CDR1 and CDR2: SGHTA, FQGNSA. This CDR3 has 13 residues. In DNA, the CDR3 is TGTGCCAGCAGCGACCCGGCTAAGAATGGCTACACCTTC. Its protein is CASSDPAKNGYTF.

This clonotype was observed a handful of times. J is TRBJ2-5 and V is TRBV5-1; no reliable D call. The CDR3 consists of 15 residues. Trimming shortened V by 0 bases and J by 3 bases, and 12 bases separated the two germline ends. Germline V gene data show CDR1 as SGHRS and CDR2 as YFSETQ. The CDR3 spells CASSLGRQVEETQYF. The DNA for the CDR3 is TGCGCCAGCAGCTTGGGTCGCCAGGTGGAAGAGACCCAGTACTTC.

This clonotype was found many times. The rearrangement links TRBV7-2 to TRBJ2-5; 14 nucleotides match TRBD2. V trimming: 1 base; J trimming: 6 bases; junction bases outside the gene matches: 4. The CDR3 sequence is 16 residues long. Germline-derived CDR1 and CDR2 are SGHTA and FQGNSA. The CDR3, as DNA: TGTGCCAGCAGCTTAGGAGGGACTAGCGGGAGTAAGACCCAGTACTTC. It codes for CASSLGGTSGSKTQYF. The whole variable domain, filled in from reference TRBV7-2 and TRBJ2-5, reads GAGVSQSPSNKVTEKGKDVELRCDPISGHTALYWYRQSLGQGLEFLIYFQGNSAPDKSGLPSDRFSAERTGGSVSTLTIQRTQQEDSAVYLCASSLGGTSGSKTQYFGPGTRLLVL.

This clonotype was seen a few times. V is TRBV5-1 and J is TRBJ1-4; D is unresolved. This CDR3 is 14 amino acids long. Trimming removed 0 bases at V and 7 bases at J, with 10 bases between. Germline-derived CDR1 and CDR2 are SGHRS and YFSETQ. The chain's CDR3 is CASSLDNPREKLFF. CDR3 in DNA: TGCGCCAGCAGCTTGGATAACCCGCGTGAAAAACTGTTTTTT. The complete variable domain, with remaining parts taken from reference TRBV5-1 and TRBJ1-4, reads KAGVTQTPRYLIKTRGQQVTLSCSPISGHRSVSWYQQTPGQGLQFLFEYFSETQRNKGNFPGRFSGRQFSNSRSEMNVSTLELGDSALYLCASSLDNPREKLFFGSGTQLSVL.

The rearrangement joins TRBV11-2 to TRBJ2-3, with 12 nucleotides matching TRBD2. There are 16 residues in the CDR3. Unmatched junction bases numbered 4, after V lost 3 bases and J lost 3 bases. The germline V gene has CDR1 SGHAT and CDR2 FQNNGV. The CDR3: CASSLSSGRGTDTQYF. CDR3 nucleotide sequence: TGTGCCAGCAGCTTGTCTAGCGGGAGGGGGACAGATACGCAGTATTTT.

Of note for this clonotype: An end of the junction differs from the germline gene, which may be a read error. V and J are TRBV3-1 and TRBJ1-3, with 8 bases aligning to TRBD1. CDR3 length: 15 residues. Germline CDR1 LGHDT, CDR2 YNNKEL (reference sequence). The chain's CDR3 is CASSQVTGGGITIYF. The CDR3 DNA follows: TGTGCCAGCAGCCAAGTTACAGGGGGTGGAATCACCATATATTTT.

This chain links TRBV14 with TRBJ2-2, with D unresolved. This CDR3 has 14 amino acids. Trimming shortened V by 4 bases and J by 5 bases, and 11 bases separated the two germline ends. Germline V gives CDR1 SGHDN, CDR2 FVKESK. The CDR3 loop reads CASSLFAGTGELFF. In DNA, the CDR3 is TGTGCCAGCAGCCTGTTCGCCGGGACCGGGGAGCTGTTTTTT. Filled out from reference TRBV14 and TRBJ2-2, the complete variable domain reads EAGVTQFPSHSVIEKGQTVTLRCDPISGHDNLYWYRRVMGKEIKFLLHFVKESKQDESGMPNNRFLAERTGGTYSTLKVQPAELEDSGVYFCASSLFAGTGELFFGEGSRLTVL.

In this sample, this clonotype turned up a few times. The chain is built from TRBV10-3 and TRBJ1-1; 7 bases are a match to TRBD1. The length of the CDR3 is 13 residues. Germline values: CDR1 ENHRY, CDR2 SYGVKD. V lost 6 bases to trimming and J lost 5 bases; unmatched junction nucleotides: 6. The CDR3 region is CAISSDRVTEAFF. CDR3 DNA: TGTGCCATCAGCTCAGACAGGGTAACTGAAGCTTTCTTT.

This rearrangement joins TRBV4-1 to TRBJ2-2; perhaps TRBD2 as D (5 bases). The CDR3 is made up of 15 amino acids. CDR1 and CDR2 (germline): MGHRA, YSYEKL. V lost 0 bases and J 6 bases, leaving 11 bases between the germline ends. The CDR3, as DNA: TGCGCCAGCAGCCAAGAGTCGGGAATCGCCGGGGAGCTGTTTTTT. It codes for CASSQESGIAGELFF.

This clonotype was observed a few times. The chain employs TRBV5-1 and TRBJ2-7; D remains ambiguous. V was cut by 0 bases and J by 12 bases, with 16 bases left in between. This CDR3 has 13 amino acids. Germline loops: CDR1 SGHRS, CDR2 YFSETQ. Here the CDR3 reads CASSLGTTLGRYF. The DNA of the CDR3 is TGCGCCAGCAGCTTGGGGACCACCCTCGGAAGGTACTTC.

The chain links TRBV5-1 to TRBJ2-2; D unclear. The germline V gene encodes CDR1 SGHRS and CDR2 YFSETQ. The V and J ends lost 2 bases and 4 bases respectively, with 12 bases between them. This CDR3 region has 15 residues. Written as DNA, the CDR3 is TGCGCCAGCAGCTTTCCCGGGTTAGGCACCGGGGAGCTGTTTTTT. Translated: CASSFPGLGTGELFF.

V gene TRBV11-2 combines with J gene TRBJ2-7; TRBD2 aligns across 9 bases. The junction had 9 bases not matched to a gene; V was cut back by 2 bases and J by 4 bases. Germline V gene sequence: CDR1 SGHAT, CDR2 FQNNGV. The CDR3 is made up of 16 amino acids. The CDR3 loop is CASSLIRGRAGYEQYF. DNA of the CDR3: TGTGCCAGCAGCTTAATCCGCGGGAGGGCCGGGTACGAGCAGTACTTC.

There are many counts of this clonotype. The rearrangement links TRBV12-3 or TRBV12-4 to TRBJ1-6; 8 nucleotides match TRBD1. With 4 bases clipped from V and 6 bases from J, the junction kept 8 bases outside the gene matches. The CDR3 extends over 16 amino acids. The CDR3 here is CASSSRGQAFNSPLHF. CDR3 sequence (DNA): TGTGCCAGCAGTTCCAGGGGGCAGGCTTTTAATTCACCCCTCCACTTT.

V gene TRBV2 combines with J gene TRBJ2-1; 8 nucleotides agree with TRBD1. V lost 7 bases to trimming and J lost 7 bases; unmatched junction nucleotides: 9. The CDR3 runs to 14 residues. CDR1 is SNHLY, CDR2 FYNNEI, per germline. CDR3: CASIRGQGGNEQFF. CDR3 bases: TGTGCCAGCATAAGAGGACAGGGCGGAAATGAGCAGTTCTTC.

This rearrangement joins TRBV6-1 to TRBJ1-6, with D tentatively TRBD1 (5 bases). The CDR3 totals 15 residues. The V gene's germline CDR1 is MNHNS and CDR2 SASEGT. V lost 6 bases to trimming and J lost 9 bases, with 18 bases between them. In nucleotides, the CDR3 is TGTGCCAGCAGGCAATCCGGGGCTGGGGGTTCACCCCTCCACTTT. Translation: CASRQSGAGGSPLHF.

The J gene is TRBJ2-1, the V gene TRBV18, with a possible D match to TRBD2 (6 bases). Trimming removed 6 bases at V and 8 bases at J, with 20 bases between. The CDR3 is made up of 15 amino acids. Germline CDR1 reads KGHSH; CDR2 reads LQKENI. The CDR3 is CASSPWGDGLYEQFF. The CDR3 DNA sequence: TGTGCCAGCTCCCCCTGGGGGGATGGTTTGTATGAGCAGTTCTTC.

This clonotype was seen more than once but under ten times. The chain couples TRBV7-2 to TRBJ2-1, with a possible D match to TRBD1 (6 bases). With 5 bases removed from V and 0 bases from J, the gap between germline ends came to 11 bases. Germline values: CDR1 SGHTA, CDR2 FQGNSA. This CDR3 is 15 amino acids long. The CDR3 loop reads CASSPRDISYNEQFF. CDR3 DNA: TGTGCCAGCAGCCCCCGGGACATCTCCTACAATGAGCAGTTCTTC.

The CDR3 DNA reads TGCAGTGCTAGGGACCCTGTAACAGATACGCAGTATTTT. It yields the protein CSARDPVTDTQYF. This rearrangement joins TRBV20-1 to TRBJ2-3; D is undetermined. This CDR3 is built from 13 residues. The germline gives CDR1 DFQATT, CDR2 SNEGSKA (reference sequence). V shed 3 bases and J shed 3 bases, with 10 bases lying between them.

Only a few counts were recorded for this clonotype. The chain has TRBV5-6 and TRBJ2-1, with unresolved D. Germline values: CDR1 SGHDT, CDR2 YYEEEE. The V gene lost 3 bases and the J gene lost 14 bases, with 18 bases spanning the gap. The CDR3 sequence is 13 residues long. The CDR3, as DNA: TGTGCCAGCAGCTCGGCCGAAGGGCTAGGGAAGTTCTTC. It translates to CASSSAEGLGKFF.

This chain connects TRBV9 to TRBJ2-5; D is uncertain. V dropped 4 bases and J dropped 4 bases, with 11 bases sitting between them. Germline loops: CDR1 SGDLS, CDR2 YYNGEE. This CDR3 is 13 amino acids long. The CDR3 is CASSPTVRETQYF. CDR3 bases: TGTGCCAGCAGCCCAACAGTCCGAGAGACCCAGTACTTC. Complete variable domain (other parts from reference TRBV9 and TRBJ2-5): DSGVTQTPKHLITATGQRVTLRCSPRSGDLSVYWYQQSLDQGLQFLIQYYNGEERAKGNILERFSAQQFPDLHSELNLSSLELGDSALYFCASSPTVRETQYFGPGTRLLVL.

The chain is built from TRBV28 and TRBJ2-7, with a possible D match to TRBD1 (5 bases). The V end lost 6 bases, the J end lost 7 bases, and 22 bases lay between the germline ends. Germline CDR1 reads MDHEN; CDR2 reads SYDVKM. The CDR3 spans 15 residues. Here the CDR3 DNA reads TGTGCCAGCAGAACTGGACAACTTGGTGCTTGGGAGCAGTACTTC. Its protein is CASRTGQLGAWEQYF.

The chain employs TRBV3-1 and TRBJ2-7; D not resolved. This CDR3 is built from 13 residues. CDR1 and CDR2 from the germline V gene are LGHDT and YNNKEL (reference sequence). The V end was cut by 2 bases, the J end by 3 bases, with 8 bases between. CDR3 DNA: TGTGCCAGCAGCCAAATACGGAACTACGAGCAGTACTTC. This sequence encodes CASSQIRNYEQYF.